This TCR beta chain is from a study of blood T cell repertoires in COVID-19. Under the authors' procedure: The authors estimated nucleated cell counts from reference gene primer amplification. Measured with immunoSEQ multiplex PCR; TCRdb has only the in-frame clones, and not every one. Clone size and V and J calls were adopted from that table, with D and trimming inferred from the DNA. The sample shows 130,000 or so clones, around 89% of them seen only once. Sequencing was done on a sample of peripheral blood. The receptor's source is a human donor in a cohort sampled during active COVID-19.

CDR3: CATSSVHRRGNTGELFF. The CDR3 nucleotides are TGTGCCACCAGCTCTGTTCACAGGCGGGGGAACACCGGGGAGCTGTTTTTT. The J gene is TRBJ2-2, the V gene TRBV15; possible D gene TRBD2, 6 bases. This CDR3 contains 17 residues. V dropped 5 bases and J dropped 1 base, with 17 bases sitting between them. Germline assignment: CDR1 LNHNV and CDR2 YYDKDF (reference sequence).